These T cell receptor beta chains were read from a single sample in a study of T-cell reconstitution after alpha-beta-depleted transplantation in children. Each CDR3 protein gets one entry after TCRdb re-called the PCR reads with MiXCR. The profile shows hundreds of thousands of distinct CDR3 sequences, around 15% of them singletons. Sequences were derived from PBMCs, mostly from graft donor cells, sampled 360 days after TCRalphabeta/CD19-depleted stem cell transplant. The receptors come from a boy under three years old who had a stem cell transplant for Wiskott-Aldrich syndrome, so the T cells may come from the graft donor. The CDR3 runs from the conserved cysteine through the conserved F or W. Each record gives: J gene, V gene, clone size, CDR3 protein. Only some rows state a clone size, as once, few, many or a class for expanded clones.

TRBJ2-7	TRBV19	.	CASSTSGTGATYSYEQYF
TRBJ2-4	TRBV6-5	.	CASSYSETSAKNIQYF
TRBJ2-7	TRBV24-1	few	CATSDLRGNEQYF
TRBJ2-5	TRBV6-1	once	CASTPTGRETQYF
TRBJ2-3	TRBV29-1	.	CSILTDTQYF
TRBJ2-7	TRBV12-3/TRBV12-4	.	CASSSFQGQGFYEQYF
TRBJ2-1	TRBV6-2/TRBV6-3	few	CASSYSLAGITTAYNEQFF
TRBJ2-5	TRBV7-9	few	CAGQGRGQETQYF
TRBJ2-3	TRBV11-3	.	CASSLVSKDTQYF
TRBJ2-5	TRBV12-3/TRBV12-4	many	CASRPGLAGEGETQYF
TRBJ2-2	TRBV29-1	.	CSVAGLLTGELFF
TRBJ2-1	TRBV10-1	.	CASSDRVRSGLSSYNEQFF
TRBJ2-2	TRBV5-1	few	CASSRDSYTGELFF
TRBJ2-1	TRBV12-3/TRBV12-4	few	CASSTVPLGNEQFF
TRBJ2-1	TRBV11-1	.	CASSLGGDSGYNEQFF
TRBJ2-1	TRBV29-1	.	CSVARLMTYNEQFF
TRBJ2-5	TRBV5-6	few	CASSLVGTGLRETQYF
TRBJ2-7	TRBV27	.	CASSLSGVGYEQYF
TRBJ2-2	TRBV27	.	CASSFGGGYGRTGELFF
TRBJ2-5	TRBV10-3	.	CAISESTVDRLQETQYF
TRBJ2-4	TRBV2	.	CASGTRTAKNIQYF
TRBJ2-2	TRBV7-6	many	CASSLAVGVHGELFF
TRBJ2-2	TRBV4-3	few	CASSQENPFAGDPHTGELFF
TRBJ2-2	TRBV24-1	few	CATISTNTGELFF
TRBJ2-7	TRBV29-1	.	CSVEVRGNRAGYEQYF
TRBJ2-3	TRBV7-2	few	CASSLGVTGRFADTQYF
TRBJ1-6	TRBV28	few	CASITNEGTLHF
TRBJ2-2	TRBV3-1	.	CASSQARLAGGGELFF
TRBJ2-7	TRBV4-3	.	CASSQDLPAGAYEQYF
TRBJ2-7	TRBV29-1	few	CSVLGGTYEQYF
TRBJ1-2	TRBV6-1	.	CASSPQGRPRGYTF
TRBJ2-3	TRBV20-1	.	CSARKRELDTQYF
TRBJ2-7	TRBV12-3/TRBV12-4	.	CASSFKYPPPYEQYF
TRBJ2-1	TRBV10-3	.	CAISERNRDRLYNEQFF
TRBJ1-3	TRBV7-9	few	CASSFQRGGRNTIYF
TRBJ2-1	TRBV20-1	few	CSASFWRADYNEQFF
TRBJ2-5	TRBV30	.	CAWSARDRQQETQYF